The following is a T cell receptor (beta chain) sequence with its context. As yet, its antigen is unknown. This PCR relied on a set of 60 Vbeta primers and 13 Jbeta primers. The repertoire was sequenced with immunoSEQ multiplex PCR; TCRdb's copy has only in-frame clones and lacks some. Of around 100,000 clones in the sample, around 86% were seen once. The sample originates from a study of cytomegalovirus exposure and HLA in healthy donors. Study results and limitations: Exclusion as indistinguishable affected some V segments, including TRBV6-2 and TRBV6-3. Researchers reported in a later analysis that a missense DCLRE1C variant was tied to TCR beta V- and J-gene trimming.

Trimming stripped 3 bases from V and 4 bases from J, with 18 bases between. This CDR3 spans 16 amino acids. Germline CDR1 and CDR2: MDHEN and SYDVKM. Specimen: PBMCs. The chain is built from TRBV28 and TRBJ1-2; TRBD1 is a possible D gene (6 bases). The receptor's source is a woman in her 70s in good health and CMV-seropositive. Written as DNA, the CDR3 is TGTGCCAGCAGTTTGCCACCAGGGGCCGCTAGCTATGGCTACACCTTC. This sequence encodes CASSLPPGAASYGYTF.